The 23 T cell receptor beta chains listed next were all sequenced from one sample in a study of blood T cell repertoires in COVID-19. The assay was immunoSEQ multiplex PCR, and TCRdb's table has in-frame clones only and misses some. The sample lists around 100,000 clones; approximately 81% were seen once. The sequenced sample was peripheral blood. These receptors came from a woman in her 70s with active or convalescent COVID-19.

This chain connects TRBV7-2 to TRBJ1-5; D call uncertain. The CDR3 consists of 15 residues. Germline V CDR1 and CDR2: SGHTA, FQGNSA. Trimming removed 2 bases at V and 2 bases at J, with 10 bases between. The CDR3 DNA reads TGTGCCAGCAGCTTATTGGGTGGGCGCAATCAGCCCCAGCATTTT. It encodes CASSLLGGRNQPQHF.

The chain carries TRBV5-1 and TRBJ1-5; D is undetermined. V was pared by 0 bases and J by 5 bases, with 6 bases between. CDR1 and CDR2 (germline): SGHRS, YFSETQ. CDR3 length: 13 residues. The CDR3 is CASSLDPDQPQHF. The CDR3 region has the DNA TGCGCCAGCAGCTTGGATCCCGATCAGCCCCAGCATTTT.

This clone was seen a few times. CDR3 sequence (DNA): TGCGCCAGCAGCTTGGCCCGGGACAGCTATACCGGGGAGCTGTTTTTT. As protein: CASSLARDSYTGELFF. This chain uses TRBV5-1 with TRBJ2-2; 7 bases are a match to TRBD1. This CDR3 contains 16 residues. Looked up from germline, CDR1 is SGHRS and CDR2 is YFSETQ. With V trimmed by 0 bases and J by 5 bases, 7 bases remained unmatched.

CDR3 sequence: CAISEVGGPYEQYF. The CDR3 region has the DNA TGTGCCATCAGTGAGGTTGGGGGCCCCTACGAGCAGTACTTC. V and J are TRBV10-3 and TRBJ2-7; tentatively, D is TRBD1 (6 bases). V shed 2 bases and J shed 2 bases, with 10 bases lying between them. Germline CDR1 ENHRY, CDR2 SYGVKD. The CDR3 covers 14 residues.

This clone was detected only a few times. V and J are TRBV3-1 (or the pseudogene TRBV3-2) and TRBJ2-3, with D maybe TRBD2 (6 bases). The V gene lost 2 bases and the J gene lost 0 bases, with 9 bases spanning the gap. CDR1 is LGHDT, CDR2 YNNKEL, per germline (reference sequence). This CDR3 contains 15 residues. CDR3 bases: TGTGCCAGCAGCCAAACTAGCCGCAGCACAGATACGCAGTATTTT. Residues: CASSQTSRSTDTQYF.

J is TRBJ2-3 and V is TRBV5-1, with 7 bases that match TRBD1. In germline, CDR1 is SGHRS, CDR2 YFSETQ. V trimming: 3 bases; J trimming: 2 bases; junction bases outside the gene matches: 3. The CDR3 consists of 14 residues. The CDR3 protein is CASSSGQVTDTQYF. The DNA of the CDR3 is TGCGCCAGCAGCTCAGGACAGGTCACAGATACGCAGTATTTT.

This chain uses TRBV6-6 with TRBJ2-2, with 11 bases fitting TRBD2. J lost 0 bases, V lost 5 bases, and 5 bases had no gene match. CDR1 and CDR2 from the germline V gene are MNHNY and SVGAGI (reference sequence). The CDR3 is 17 amino acids. CDR3 in amino acids: CASSRLAGGANTGELFF. The CDR3 DNA reads TGTGCCAGCAGTCGTCTAGCGGGGGGCGCGAACACCGGGGAGCTGTTTTTT.

This rearrangement joins TRBV28 to TRBJ1-5, with D uncertain. The CDR3 sequence is 12 residues long. V dropped 6 bases and J dropped 6 bases, with 9 bases sitting between them. CDR1 MDHEN and CDR2 SYDVKM come from the germline V gene. CDR3 sequence (DNA): TGTGCCAGCAGATCCCCTCGTCAGCCCCAGCATTTT. It codes for CASRSPRQPQHF.

The chain couples TRBV28 to TRBJ2-5, with a weak D call TRBD1 (6 bases). V shed 5 bases and J shed 5 bases, with 18 bases lying between them. Germline V CDR1 and CDR2: MDHEN, SYDVKM. The CDR3 runs 15 residues. CDR3 in DNA: TGTGCCAGCAGTCTAGACAGGTCCTTGAGGGAGACCCAGTACTTC. Protein product: CASSLDRSLRETQYF. Full variable domain (rest looked up from reference TRBV28 and TRBJ2-5): DVKVTQSSRYLVKRTGEKVFLECVQDMDHENMFWYRQDPGLGLRLIYFSYDVKMKEKGDIPEGYSVSREKKERFSLILESASTNQTSMYLCASSLDRSLRETQYFGPGTRLLVL.

The CDR3 loop reads CASSPAGGRENSGANVLTF. The CDR3 coding sequence is TGCGCCAGCAGCCCAGCCGGTGGGAGAGAGAACTCTGGGGCCAACGTCCTGACTTTC. V and J are TRBV5-1 and TRBJ2-6, with D possibly TRBD2 on 5 matching bases. CDR3 length equals 19 residues. From germline, CDR1 is SGHRS and CDR2 YFSETQ. V lost 4 bases and J lost 0, with 20 bases in between.

V usage is TRBV19 and J usage is TRBJ1-5, with D uncertain. V was trimmed by 1 base and J by 7 bases, leaving 14 bases between them. Germline assignment: CDR1 LNHDA and CDR2 SQIVND (reference sequence). This CDR3 is built from 15 residues. The DNA for the CDR3 is TGTGCCAGTAGTATAGTCACGGGGTCGGGACAGCCCCAGCATTTT. Translation: CASSIVTGSGQPQHF.

The sample holds a few counts of this clone. The gene calls are TRBV19 and TRBJ2-1, with D unresolved. V dropped 7 bases and J dropped 8 bases, with 15 bases sitting between them. The CDR3 loop spans 13 amino acids. Germline V gene sequence: CDR1 LNHDA, CDR2 SQIVND (reference sequence). The CDR3 loop is CASTKGREDEQFF. The CDR3 DNA reads TGTGCCAGTACAAAAGGCAGAGAGGATGAGCAGTTCTTC.

The chain combines TRBV20-1 with TRBJ2-5, with 14 bases that match TRBD2. The ends lost 3 bases at V and 4 bases at J; junction bases unmatched: 4. The CDR3 has 15 amino acids. The germline CDR1 and CDR2 sequences are DFQATT and SNEGSKA (reference sequence). The CDR3 is CSASAGTSGGETQYF. The DNA for the CDR3 is TGCAGTGCTAGTGCTGGGACTAGCGGGGGAGAGACCCAGTACTTC.

The chain employs TRBV9 and TRBJ2-7, with 12 positions matching TRBD2. Looked up from germline, CDR1 is SGDLS and CDR2 is YYNGEE. Germline trimming cut 4 bases from V and 3 bases from J; bases unmatched to any gene: 17. The CDR3 covers 19 residues. The CDR3 region has the DNA TGTGCCAGCAGCCCTCGGACAGGGGGTAGGACTAGCGGGATCTACGAGCAGTACTTC. Its translation: CASSPRTGGRTSGIYEQYF.

This chain links TRBV15 with TRBJ2-7; D not certain. This CDR3 region has 14 residues. Looked up from germline, CDR1 is LNHNV and CDR2 is YYDKDF (reference sequence). The V and J ends lost 0 bases and 0 bases respectively, with 6 bases between them. The CDR3 protein is CATSRERSSYEQYF. In nucleotides, the CDR3 is TGTGCCACCAGCAGAGAACGGAGCTCCTACGAGCAGTACTTC. Full variable domain (remainder filled in from reference TRBV15 and TRBJ2-7): DAMVIQNPRYQVTQFGKPVTLSCSQTLNHNVMYWYQQKSSQAPKLLFHYYDKDFNNEADTPDNFQSRRPNTSFCFLDIRSPGLGDTAMYLCATSRERSSYEQYFGPGTRLTVT.

The table lists this clone with a count of one. The genes are TRBV6-5 and TRBJ2-2, with 8 bases aligning to TRBD1. Germline V lookup: CDR1 MNHEY, CDR2 SVGAGI. The CDR3 runs to 15 residues. The V and J ends lost 6 bases and 0 bases, in that order; junction bases with no gene match: 3. The DNA for the CDR3 is TGTGCCAGCAGCGTGGACAGGGCGAACACCGGGGAGCTGTTTTTT. The encoded protein is CASSVDRANTGELFF.

This clone appeared once. The genes are TRBV25-1 and TRBJ1-3, with 7 nucleotides matching TRBD1. CDR1 is MGHDK, CDR2 SYGVNS, per germline. J gave up 0 bases and V 3 bases, and 8 bases lay outside the gene matches. The CDR3 is made up of 17 amino acids. CDR3: CASSETGKTSSGNTIYF. The CDR3 DNA sequence: TGTGCCAGCAGTGAGACAGGGAAAACGAGCTCTGGAAACACCATATATTTT.

This rearrangement joins TRBV30 to TRBJ2-1; D possibly corresponds to TRBD2 (6 bases). Per the germline V gene, CDR1 is GTSNPN and CDR2 is SVGIG (reference sequence). V lost 2 bases, J lost 4 bases, and 12 bases lay in between. The CDR3 is made up of 14 amino acids. Here the CDR3 reads CAWSTTRGYNEQFF. The CDR3 coding sequence is TGTGCCTGGAGTACAACTCGGGGGTACAATGAGCAGTTCTTC.

The V and J genes are TRBV27 and TRBJ2-1, with TRBD2 matching over 8 bases. Germline V gene sequence: CDR1 MNHEY, CDR2 SMNVEV (reference sequence). Losses at the gene ends were 3 bases for V and 0 bases for J; bases not matched to a gene: 16. The CDR3 has 20 residues. The CDR3 DNA follows: TGTGCCAGCAGTTTCGAAGGGGGTTATGCGGGGGGCCGCTCCTACAATGAGCAGTTCTTC. Amino acid sequence: CASSFEGGYAGGRSYNEQFF.

The chain joins TRBV25-1 to TRBJ1-6; D is possibly TRBD1 (5 bases). The CDR3 is 14 residues long. Germline loops: CDR1 MGHDK, CDR2 SYGVNS. V lost 1 base, J lost 7 bases, and 8 bases lay in between. The CDR3 nucleotides read TGTGCCAGCAGTGAATGGTCAGGGAATTCACCCCTCCACTTT. Its protein product is CASSEWSGNSPLHF.

The rearrangement uses TRBV7-8 and TRBJ2-1; TRBD2 agrees at 13 bases. V shed 5 bases and J 7 bases; nucleotides not matched to a gene: 14. The CDR3 runs to 18 residues. CDR1 is SGHVS, CDR2 FQNEAQ, per germline. The CDR3 loop is CASSTGLAGDTSLNEQFF. CDR3 DNA: TGTGCCAGCAGCACCGGACTAGCGGGAGATACTTCCCTTAATGAGCAGTTCTTC. The variable domain in full, completed from reference TRBV7-8 and TRBJ2-1, reads GAGVSQSPRYKVAKRGQDVALRCDPISGHVSLFWYQQALGQGPEFLTYFQNEAQLDKSGLPSDRFFAERPEGSVSTLKIQRTQQEDSAVYLCASSTGLAGDTSLNEQFFGPGTRLTVL.

The chain is built from TRBV3-1 (or the pseudogene TRBV3-2) and TRBJ2-1; D possibly corresponds to TRBD2 (6 bases). The germline gives CDR1 LGHDT, CDR2 YNNKEL (reference sequence). V was cut by 2 bases and J by 0 bases, with 8 bases left in between. The CDR3 is made up of 15 amino acids. In DNA form, the CDR3 reads TGTGCCAGCAGCCAACGGGGGAGCTCCTACAATGAGCAGTTCTTC. Translated: CASSQRGSSYNEQFF.

The CDR3 DNA follows: TGTGCCAGCAGCATAGGGACTAGCGGGAGAAAGGCCGGGGAGCTGTTTTTT. It yields the protein CASSIGTSGRKAGELFF. The V gene is TRBV9, the J gene TRBJ2-2, with TRBD2 matching over 14 bases. CDR1 is SGDLS, CDR2 YYNGEE, per germline. The CDR3 is made up of 17 amino acids. V was pared by 4 bases and J by 6 bases, with 8 bases of the junction left unmatched.